These 21 T cell receptor beta chains share one sample of origin, sequenced in a study of control samples from healthy donors and cancer patients. Assay used: immunoSEQ multiplex PCR; TCRdb lists only in-frame clones, some missing. The data show 71,000 or so clones, roughly 90% seen once. The sample consisted of PBMCs. The receptors shown here come from a man between 60 and 70 years old with lung cancer.

This clone was counted a single time. The CDR3 region has the DNA TGCGCCAGCAGCTTCACAGCGGGGGACCAAGAGACCCAGTACTTC. It codes for CASSFTAGDQETQYF. V gene TRBV5-1 combines with J gene TRBJ2-5; the match to TRBD2 covers 8 bases. Trimming at V came to 2 bases and at J to 0 bases, leaving 3 bases not matched to a gene. Germline lookup yields CDR1 SGHRS and CDR2 YFSETQ. The CDR3 is 15 amino acids.

The CDR3 sequence: CASRPGWGTDTQYF. The CDR3 DNA sequence: TGCGCCAGCCGTCCCGGGTGGGGCACAGATACGCAGTATTTT. The chain is built from TRBV5-1 and TRBJ2-3; D gene ambiguous. In germline, CDR1 is SGHRS, CDR2 YFSETQ. This CDR3 comprises 14 residues. Trimming pared 7 bases from V and 1 base from J, leaving 13 bases between.

The rearrangement joins TRBV6-5 to TRBJ1-5; 8 bases agree with TRBD1. The CDR3 covers 14 residues. Germline V lookup: CDR1 MNHEY, CDR2 SVGAGI. V shed 6 bases and J 6 bases; nucleotides not matched to a gene: 7. The CDR3 DNA reads as TGTGCCAGCAGACAGGGGGGGCTTGGTCAGCCCCAGCATTTT. Translation gives CASRQGGLGQPQHF.

The gene calls are TRBV7-2 and TRBJ1-2; unclear D gene. The V end lost 5 bases, the J end lost 4 bases, and 14 bases lay between the germline ends. Looked up from germline, CDR1 is SGHTA and CDR2 is FQGNSA. The CDR3 runs 14 residues. This CDR3 is CASSPGLRFYGYTF. DNA for the CDR3: TGTGCCAGCAGCCCCGGACTGAGATTCTATGGCTACACCTTC.

The chain couples TRBV5-1 to TRBJ1-2; TRBD1 agrees at 7 bases. Looked up from germline, CDR1 is SGHRS and CDR2 is YFSETQ. The CDR3 is 15 amino acids. With V trimmed by 0 bases and J by 3 bases, 5 bases remained unmatched. CDR3 sequence: CASSLDQGDYYGYTF. The CDR3 DNA sequence: TGCGCCAGCAGCTTGGATCAGGGGGATTACTATGGCTACACCTTC.

This clone was found once. The chain is built from TRBV6-5 and TRBJ2-5, with D possibly being TRBD2 (6 bases). In germline, CDR1 is MNHEY, CDR2 SVGAGI. Trimming shortened V by 6 bases and J by 5 bases, and 19 bases separated the two germline ends. This CDR3 spans 15 amino acids. The CDR3 region is CASSPTGGVRETQYF. DNA for the CDR3: TGTGCCAGCAGCCCGACTGGAGGGGTTCGGGAGACCCAGTACTTC.

Within the sample, this clone is medium-sized. The germline gene is not matched at one end of the junction; a read error may be the cause. V and J are TRBV6-1 and TRBJ2-3; D gene ambiguous. Germline-derived CDR1 and CDR2 are MNHNS and SASEGT. The CDR3 contains 14 residues. The chain's CDR3 is CASSEGPEARTQYF. The CDR3 DNA reads as TGTGCCAGCAGCGAAGGTCCCGAGGCCCGGACGCAGTATTTT.

The rearrangement links TRBV5-4 to TRBJ2-2, with TRBD1 matching over 7 bases. J was trimmed by 7 bases and V by 3 bases; bases with no gene match: 6. The CDR3 covers 14 residues. The germline CDR1 and CDR2 sequences are SGHNT and YYREEE (reference sequence). The CDR3 region is CASSYGQVVGELFF. CDR3 coding DNA: TGTGCCAGCAGCTATGGACAGGTAGTCGGGGAGCTGTTTTTT.

The chain carries TRBV11-2 and TRBJ1-2; 9 nucleotides match TRBD1. This CDR3 contains 14 residues. Germline lookup yields CDR1 SGHAT and CDR2 FQNNGV. Unmatched junction bases numbered 6, after V lost 4 bases and J lost 6 bases. In DNA form, the CDR3 reads TGTGCCAGCAGCTGGGGACAGGGCTCAGATGGCTACACCTTC. It translates to CASSWGQGSDGYTF.

The chain is built from TRBV24-1 and TRBJ2-1; 12 bases are shared with TRBD2. Germline CDR1 and CDR2: KGHDR and SFDVKD. Trimming took 6 bases from V and 4 from J; bases not matched to a gene: 12. This CDR3 is built from 18 residues. The CDR3 region has the DNA TGTGCCACCAGTCTCCCTAGCGGGGGGGCGACAAATTACAATGAGCAGTTCTTC. This sequence encodes CATSLPSGGATNYNEQFF.

The rearrangement joins TRBV2 to TRBJ2-5, with 8 positions matching TRBD1. CDR1 and CDR2 from the germline V gene are SNHLY and FYNNEI. The CDR3 spans 14 residues. The junction had 3 bases not matched to a gene; V was cut back by 1 base and J by 5 bases. The CDR3 nucleotides are TGTGCCAGCAGTGAAGGGACAGGGATCGAGACCCAGTACTTC. Translated: CASSEGTGIETQYF.

This chain links TRBV11-3 with TRBJ1-1; the D is unclear. CDR1 is SGHNT, CDR2 YENEEA, per germline. CDR3 length: 14 amino acids. Deletions cut 2 bases from V and 1 base from J, with 8 bases between. The CDR3 loop is CASSLNGWNTEAFF. For the CDR3, the DNA is TGTGCCAGCAGCTTAAACGGTTGGAACACTGAAGCTTTCTTT. Filled out from reference TRBV11-3 and TRBJ1-1, the complete variable domain reads EAGVVQSPRYKIIEKKQPVAFWCNPISGHNTLYWYLQNLGQGPELLIRYENEEAVDDSQLPKDRFSAERLKGVDSTLKIQPAELGDSAVYLCASSLNGWNTEAFFGQGTRLTVV.

The rearrangement uses TRBV14 and TRBJ1-6, with D unclear. V lost 4 bases, J lost 7 bases, and 11 bases lay in between. The germline V gene has CDR1 SGHDN and CDR2 FVKESK. The CDR3 is 14 residues long. CDR3 in DNA: TGTGCCAGCAGCCGTCACGCGAACAATTCACCCCTCCACTTT. Its translation is CASSRHANNSPLHF. Variable domain in full (rest from reference TRBV14 and TRBJ1-6): EAGVTQFPSHSVIEKGQTVTLRCDPISGHDNLYWYRRVMGKEIKFLLHFVKESKQDESGMPNNRFLAERTGGTYSTLKVQPAELEDSGVYFCASSRHANNSPLHFGNGTRLTVT.

This chain links TRBV25-1 with TRBJ1-4, with a possible D match to TRBD1 (5 bases). The CDR3 is 16 residues long. CDR1 MGHDK and CDR2 SYGVNS come from the germline V gene. Deletions cut 2 bases from V and 7 bases from J, with 17 bases between. The chain's CDR3 is CASSEGRVPGLEKLFF. In nucleotides, the CDR3 is TGTGCCAGCAGTGAAGGAAGGGTCCCAGGGCTTGAAAAACTGTTTTTT.

The genes are TRBV27 and TRBJ2-2; TRBD1 matches at 7 bases. Germline CDR1 and CDR2: MNHEY and SMNVEV (reference sequence). With V trimmed by 6 bases and J by 7 bases, 11 bases remained unmatched. The CDR3 spans 15 residues. CDR3 nucleotide sequence: TGTGCCAGCAGGACCGGGACAGCCTATGTCGGGGAGCTGTTTTTT. Its translation: CASRTGTAYVGELFF.

In its sample, this clone was seen once. The gene calls are TRBV9 and TRBJ2-4; TRBD1 agrees at 8 bases. The CDR3 has 14 residues. Germline CDR1 is SGDLS and CDR2 is YYNGEE. V gave up 3 bases and J gave up 5 bases; unmatched junction bases: 4. The CDR3 nucleotides read TGTGCCAGCAGCGGAGACAGGGGCCAAAACATTCAGTACTTC. Its protein product is CASSGDRGQNIQYF.

The chain recombines TRBV27 with TRBJ2-7; 9 bases align to TRBD1. This CDR3 has 14 amino acids. Germline V gives CDR1 MNHEY, CDR2 SMNVEV (reference sequence). Germline trimming cut 4 bases from V and 6 bases from J; bases unmatched to any gene: 7. Here the CDR3 DNA reads TGTGCCAGCAGTTCCCGGACAGGGGAAACCGAGCAGTACTTC. Translation: CASSSRTGETEQYF.

The chain has TRBV5-1 and TRBJ2-5; no definite D call. V shed 0 bases and J shed 3 bases, with 12 bases lying between them. Germline-derived CDR1 and CDR2 are SGHRS and YFSETQ. This CDR3 comprises 15 residues. CDR3 region: CASSLAQGSKETQYF. DNA for the CDR3: TGCGCCAGCAGCTTGGCCCAAGGGTCAAAAGAGACCCAGTACTTC.

This chain joins TRBV6-5 and TRBJ2-7, with 9 positions matching TRBD1. The CDR3 is made up of 14 amino acids. The germline V gene encodes CDR1 MNHEY and CDR2 SVGAGI. J gave up 6 bases and V 6 bases, and 9 bases lay outside the gene matches. The CDR3 DNA is TGTGCCAGCAGCCGTACAGGGGGCACGGGCGAGCAGTACGTC. It yields the protein CASSRTGGTGEQYV.

The chain couples TRBV5-1 to TRBJ1-6; D may be TRBD1 (5 bases). The ends were cut back, 2 bases at V and 2 bases at J, with 14 bases in the middle. Germline V gene data show CDR1 as SGHRS and CDR2 as YFSETQ. This CDR3 is 17 amino acids long. CDR3 protein: CASSFGVGRAYNSPLHF. The CDR3 DNA follows: TGCGCCAGCAGCTTTGGAGTTGGCAGGGCCTATAATTCACCCCTCCACTTT.

The chain recombines TRBV11-2 with TRBJ1-2; 8 nucleotides agree with TRBD1. The ends lost 4 bases at V and 4 bases at J; junction bases unmatched: 8. The CDR3 sequence is 15 residues long. Germline V gene lookup returns CDR1 SGHAT and CDR2 FQNNGV. The CDR3 spells CASSSETGARYGYTF. CDR3 DNA: TGTGCCAGCAGCTCCGAGACAGGGGCCCGCTATGGCTACACCTTC. Looking up the rest from reference TRBV11-2 and TRBJ1-2 gives the full variable domain: EAGVAQSPRYKIIEKRQSVAFWCNPISGHATLYWYQQILGQGPKLLIQFQNNGVVDDSQLPKDRFSAERLKGVDSTLKIQPAKLEDSAVYLCASSSETGARYGYTFGSGTRLTVV.